The present T cell receptor beta chain was sequenced within a study of T-cell reconstitution after alpha-beta-depleted transplantation in children. Study-wide results and caveats: Newly produced T cells mostly provided counts and TCRbeta diversity after one year, as hyperexpanded clones declined. Where some patients showed high TCRbeta diversity at day 60, it came from recipient T cells and thymic progenitors that had survived. Reportedly, only several hundred clones from non-depleted graft cells drove alpha-beta T-cell counts at about two months.

The CDR3 is 17 residues long. With 7 bases clipped from V and 3 bases from J, the junction kept 13 bases outside the gene matches. This clonotype was seen repeatedly, ten times or more. What it binds is unknown. Preparation of the TCRbeta library involved a method that used unique molecular identifiers. In TCRdb, the PCR reads were re-called with MiXCR into one record per CDR3 protein. The table has about 580,000 distinct CDR3 sequences, approximately 22% seen once; the top ten hold around an eighth. This TCR was recovered from a boy under two years old who had a stem cell transplant for acute myeloid leukemia, so the T cells may come from the graft donor. Sequences were derived from PBMCs, mostly from graft donor cells, sampled 360 days after TCRalphabeta/CD19-depleted stem cell transplant. The chain couples TRBV12-3 or TRBV12-4 to TRBJ1-4; 8 bases fit TRBD1. CDR3 residues: CASTGDSGGWSNEKLFF. The CDR3 DNA follows: TGTGCCAGCACCGGAGACTCAGGGGGCTGGTCTAATGAAAAACTGTTTTTT.